Presented here are 14 T cell receptor beta chains from one specimen sequenced in a study of early T cells in non-severe SARS-CoV-2 infection. TCRdb fed the 5' RACE reads into MiXCR, producing one record per CDR3 protein. The sample holds approximately 70,000 distinct CDR3 sequences; around 10% are singletons and the top ten take 4.5%. The sample was whole blood. Receptors were obtained from an adult who was a healthcare worker with PCR-confirmed SARS-CoV-2 infection or an uninfected control (not recorded which).

The chain uses TRBV18 and TRBJ2-6, with D possibly called TRBD1 or TRBD2 (5 bases each). CDR1 and CDR2 (germline): KGHSH, LQKENI. V was trimmed by 2 bases and J by 0 bases, leaving 11 bases between them. This CDR3 is built from 17 residues. The CDR3 nucleotides read TGTGCCAGCTCACCAATTCAGGGACGCTCTGGGGCCAACGTCCTGACTTTC. Translated: CASSPIQGRSGANVLTF.

This clonotype turned up a few times. The chain links TRBV20-1 to TRBJ1-1; 7 bases match TRBD1. V shed 6 bases, J shed 4 bases, and the junction held 11 bases outside the gene matches. CDR3 size: 14 residues. The germline V gene encodes CDR1 DFQATT and CDR2 SNEGSKA (reference sequence). The DNA of the CDR3 is TGCAGTGCGGGGCTTGACAGGGCTGTCACTGAAGCTTTCTTT. It translates to CSAGLDRAVTEAFF.

This clonotype was recorded at least ten times. The V gene is TRBV7-9, the J gene TRBJ2-7; the D gene could be TRBD1 or TRBD2 (6 bases each). V was clipped by 0 bases and J by 4 bases, with 10 bases between them. The germline V gene encodes CDR1 SEHNR and CDR2 FQNEAQ (reference sequence). There are 14 residues in the CDR3. The CDR3 nucleotides are TGTGCCAGCAGCTTAGCGGGGGGACATTACGAGCAGTACTTC. Translation gives CASSLAGGHYEQYF.

This clonotype came up a few times. The rearrangement links TRBV12-3 or TRBV12-4 to TRBJ1-2, with D unresolved. The CDR3 is made up of 15 amino acids. The V and J ends lost 1 base and 0 bases respectively, with 9 bases between them. The CDR3 protein is CASSLEGIANYGYTF. CDR3 nucleotide sequence: TGTGCCAGCAGTTTAGAAGGGATCGCTAACTATGGCTACACCTTC.

This clonotype was counted a few times. The V and J genes are TRBV29-1 and TRBJ1-2, with unresolved D. The CDR3 runs to 12 residues. Trimming took off 0 bases at V and 8 bases at J, with 10 bases between the two ends. CDR1 is SQVTM and CDR2 is ANQGSEA in the germline V gene. DNA of the CDR3: TGCAGCGTTGAAGAGGGGTCTCAAGGCTACACCTTC. This sequence encodes CSVEEGSQGYTF.

This clonotype was observed many times. This rearrangement joins TRBV20-1 to TRBJ2-6; D perhaps matches TRBD2 (5 bases). CDR1 and CDR2 (germline): DFQATT, SNEGSKA (reference sequence). Trimming pared 6 bases from V and 2 bases from J, leaving 11 bases between. This CDR3 spans 14 amino acids. The CDR3 region has the DNA TGCAGTGCCCCGAGGGCCCCTGGGGCCAACGTCCTGACTTTC. Its protein is CSAPRAPGANVLTF.

The gene calls are TRBV20-1 and TRBJ2-7; 7 bases are a match to TRBD1. The germline V gene has CDR1 DFQATT and CDR2 SNEGSKA (reference sequence). V lost 0 bases to trimming and J lost 0 bases; unmatched junction nucleotides: 2. The CDR3 has 14 amino acids. The CDR3 region has the DNA TGCAGTGCTAGAGATGCAGGGGGCTCCTACGAGCAGTACTTC. This sequence encodes CSARDAGGSYEQYF.

This clonotype occurred a few times. The V and J genes are TRBV14 and TRBJ1-4; TRBD1 might be the D (6 bases). CDR1 is SGHDN and CDR2 is FVKESK in the germline V gene. The CDR3 loop spans 17 amino acids. The V gene lost 0 bases and the J gene lost 5 bases, with 16 bases spanning the gap. CDR3 DNA: TGTGCCAGCAGCCAAGATATCGGGGGGCGGAGAAATGAAAAACTGTTTTTT. This gives the protein CASSQDIGGRRNEKLFF.

The chain links TRBV11-2 to TRBJ2-1; D is unclear. Trimming took 5 bases from V and 4 from J, leaving 3 bases between them. Per the germline V gene, CDR1 is SGHAT and CDR2 is FQNNGV. This CDR3 has 11 amino acids. CDR3: CASSEYNEQFF. The CDR3 nucleotides are TGTGCCAGCAGCGAATACAATGAGCAGTTCTTC.

This clonotype turned up a few times. The CDR3 loop reads CSPSEGLNTEAFF. Written as DNA, the CDR3 is TGCAGCCCATCCGAGGGTTTGAACACTGAAGCTTTCTTT. J is TRBJ1-1 and V is TRBV29-1; D remains unclear. This CDR3 has 13 amino acids. Germline V gene lookup returns CDR1 SQVTM and CDR2 ANQGSEA. V was cut by 8 bases and J by 0 bases, with 13 bases left in between.

The genes are TRBV5-6 and TRBJ2-3, with D unclear. V was pared by 2 bases and J by 5 bases, with 15 bases between. The germline V gene has CDR1 SGHDT and CDR2 YYEEEE. The CDR3 loop spans 15 amino acids. CDR3 protein: CASSFGPTEQDTQYF. CDR3 in DNA: TGTGCCAGCAGCTTCGGCCCGACGGAACAAGATACGCAGTATTTT. Based on the CDR3 plus reference TRBV5-6 and TRBJ2-3, the full variable domain is DAGVTQSPTHLIKTRGQQVTLRCSPKSGHDTVSWYQQALGQGPQFIFQYYEEEERQRGNFPDRFSGHQFPNYSSELNVNALLLGDSALYLCASSFGPTEQDTQYFGPGTRLTVL.

A few counts support this clonotype. This CDR3 is CASSEGASGIYEQYF. CDR3 DNA sequence: TGTGCCAGCAGTGAAGGGGCTAGCGGGATTTACGAGCAGTACTTC. The chain is built from TRBV2 and TRBJ2-7; 9 nucleotides line up with TRBD2. Germline V CDR1 and CDR2: SNHLY, FYNNEI. The CDR3 has 15 amino acids. The junction had 5 bases not matched to a gene; V was cut back by 1 base and J by 4 bases.

This clonotype has at least ten counts. The chain carries TRBV3-1 and TRBJ1-5, with a tentative D call TRBD1 (6 bases). Germline V lookup: CDR1 LGHDT, CDR2 YNNKEL (reference sequence). V shed 2 bases and J shed 6 bases, with 11 bases lying between them. The CDR3 runs to 14 residues. In DNA form, the CDR3 reads TGTGCCAGCAGCCAAAACAGGGCGGGTCAGCCCCAGCATTTT. Translation gives CASSQNRAGQPQHF.

On this clonotype: A much larger clone differs by one base, so this may be a read error. The chain carries TRBV19 and TRBJ1-2; D call uncertain. The CDR3 covers 13 residues. Germline CDR1 LNHDA, CDR2 SQIVND (reference sequence). V was shortened by 0 bases and J by 4 bases, with 6 bases between the two germline ends. In DNA, the CDR3 is TGTGCCAGTAGTATAGAGGGAGGCTATGGCTACACCTTC. This encodes CASSIEGGYGYTF.